This T cell receptor beta chain was sequenced in a study of CD8 T cells in Susac syndrome. Study overall: Each patient with Susac syndrome, at the time of blood draw, was therapy-naive, on corticosteroids, or on intravenous immunoglobulin alone.

Random-hexamer reverse transcription was applied to about 0.5 to 1 ug RNA. TCRdb analysed the immunoSEQ multiplex PCR reads with MiXCR anew, one entry per CDR3 protein. Here the sample spans 170,000 or so distinct CDR3 sequences, 85% to 95% being singletons. Germline loops: CDR1 LNHDA, CDR2 SQIVND (reference sequence). CDR3 size: 14 residues. V gave up 5 bases and J gave up 3 bases; unmatched junction bases: 5. The chain couples TRBV19 to TRBJ2-7; 9 bases are shared with TRBD1. The sequenced material came from CD4+ T cells from PBMCs. This TCR was recovered from a human donor with Susac syndrome. The CDR3 DNA follows: TGTGCCAGTAGTCGCGGGACAGGGAGCTACGAGCAGTACTTC. Protein: CASSRGTGSYEQYF.